Below, one T cell receptor beta chain is given with its context. Vbeta (60) and Jbeta (13) primers were used in the PCR. Methods used by the authors: In a later analysis, of approximately 81 million unique beta chains, roughly 11 million appeared in at least two donors. Data came from immunoSEQ multiplex PCR; TCRdb stores just in-frame clones and leaves some out. V, J and clone size derive from that table, while D and trimming were established from the DNA sequence. The data show under 250,000 clones, with approximately 80% seen just once and about 1.8% held by the top ten. The data stem from a study of cytomegalovirus exposure and HLA in healthy donors. Study-wide context: Early released data comprised about 90 million unique TCRs from HLA-typed donors.

The germline gives CDR1 MNHEY, CDR2 SMNVEV (reference sequence). The CDR3 totals 13 residues. Trimming removed 5 bases at V and 7 bases at J, with 14 bases between. The specimen was PBMCs. The receptor's source is a man over 45 in good health and CMV-seronegative. V usage is TRBV27 and J usage is TRBJ1-1; D is unresolved. CDR3 protein: CASSPLQVGEAFF. In nucleotides, the CDR3 is TGTGCCAGCAGTCCCCTCCAGGTCGGTGAAGCTTTCTTT.